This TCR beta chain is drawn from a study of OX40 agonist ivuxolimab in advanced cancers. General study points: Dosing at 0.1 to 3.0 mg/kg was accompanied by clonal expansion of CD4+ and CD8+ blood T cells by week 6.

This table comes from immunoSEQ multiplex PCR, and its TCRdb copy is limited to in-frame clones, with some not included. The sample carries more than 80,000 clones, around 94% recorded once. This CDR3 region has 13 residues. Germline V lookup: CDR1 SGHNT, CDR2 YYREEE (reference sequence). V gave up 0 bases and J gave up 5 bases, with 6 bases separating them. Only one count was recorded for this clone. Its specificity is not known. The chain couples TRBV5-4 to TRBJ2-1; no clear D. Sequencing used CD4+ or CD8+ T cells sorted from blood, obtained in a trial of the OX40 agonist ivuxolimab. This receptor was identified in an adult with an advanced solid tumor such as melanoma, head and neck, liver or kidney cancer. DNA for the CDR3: TGTGCCAGCAGCTTGGCTGGGCACAATGAGCAGTTCTTC. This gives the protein CASSLAGHNEQFF.